These 31 T cell receptor beta chains originate from one sample sequenced in a study of identical twins. TCRdb reanalysed the 5' RACE reads using MiXCR and keeps one entry per CDR3 protein. The data show under 250,000 distinct CDR3 sequences, approximately 9% seen once. What was sequenced was memory (CD45RO+) T cells sorted from blood. The receptors shown here come from a woman aged 18-29 years in good health.

This clonotype was seen at least ten times. The chain employs TRBV27 and TRBJ2-1; TRBD2 agrees at 12 bases. J gave up 9 bases and V 0 bases, and 15 bases lay outside the gene matches. The CDR3 extends over 19 amino acids. Germline V gives CDR1 MNHEY, CDR2 SMNVEV (reference sequence). CDR3 DNA: TGTGCCAGCAGTTTATCCCCTTCCGCAACTAGCGGGGGGATGGGTGAGCAGTTCTTC. This sequence encodes CASSLSPSATSGGMGEQFF.

V and J are TRBV5-4 and TRBJ2-5; 9 nucleotides line up with TRBD1. This CDR3 region has 15 residues. Germline-derived CDR1 and CDR2 are SGHNT and YYREEE (reference sequence). V lost 3 bases, J lost 4 bases, and 7 bases stayed unmatched. The CDR3 region has the DNA TGTGCCAGCAGCTCCCCTACAGGGGGCGGAGAGACCCAGTACTTC. It translates to CASSSPTGGGETQYF.

The rearrangement links TRBV7-2 to TRBJ2-4; a weak D match, TRBD2 (6 bases). CDR3 length: 14 amino acids. Between the trimmed V and J ends, which lost 7 bases and 3 bases, there was a span of 13 bases. CDR1 and CDR2 (germline): SGHTA, FQGNSA. CDR3 region: CASTLSGNKNIQYF. The CDR3 DNA follows: TGTGCCAGCACCCTTAGCGGAAACAAAAACATTCAGTACTTC. The whole variable domain, remainder taken from reference TRBV7-2 and TRBJ2-4, is GAGVSQSPSNKVTEKGKDVELRCDPISGHTALYWYRQSLGQGLEFLIYFQGNSAPDKSGLPSDRFSAERTGGSVSTLTIQRTQQEDSAVYLCASTLSGNKNIQYFGAGTRLSVL.

This clonotype was seen just once. The germline gene is not matched at one end of the junction; a read error may be the cause. The V and J genes are TRBV20-1 and TRBJ2-2; 14 bases are a match to TRBD2. This CDR3 spans 16 amino acids. Germline CDR1 DFQATT, CDR2 SNEGSKA (reference sequence). CDR3 region: CCARVMTSGGAGELFF. The CDR3 DNA follows: TGCTGTGCTAGAGTAATGACTAGCGGGGGGGCCGGGGAGCTGTTTTTT.

This clonotype was observed many times. The gene calls are TRBV10-3 and TRBJ1-1, with 9 bases identical to TRBD1. The V and J ends lost 6 bases and 3 bases, in that order; junction bases with no gene match: 2. Germline assignment: CDR1 ENHRY and CDR2 SYGVKD. This CDR3 contains 13 residues. The CDR3 is CAIRDRGHTEAFF. CDR3 nucleotide sequence: TGTGCCATCAGGGACAGGGGTCACACTGAAGCTTTCTTT.

The rearrangement joins TRBV12-3 or TRBV12-4 to TRBJ2-1; D is unclear. Between the trimmed V and J ends, which lost 6 bases and 0 bases, there was a span of 15 bases. This CDR3 is 16 amino acids long. In nucleotides, the CDR3 is TGTGCCAGCAGAACCCTAGAGTGGAGCTCCTACAATGAGCAGTTCTTC. Encoded protein: CASRTLEWSSYNEQFF.

The chain joins TRBV6-6 to TRBJ1-2, with TRBD1 matching 9 bases. CDR3 length: 12 amino acids. Trimming cost V 6 bases and J 6 bases; bases outside gene matches: 2. Germline-derived CDR1 and CDR2 are MNHNY and SVGAGI (reference sequence). The CDR3, as DNA: TGTGCCAGCAGCCGACAGGGGGATGGCTACACCTTC. Translation: CASSRQGDGYTF.

The chain couples TRBV7-8 to TRBJ2-1; 16 bases map to TRBD2. From germline, CDR1 is SGHVS and CDR2 FQNEAQ. This CDR3 is 17 amino acids long. The junction had 7 bases not matched to a gene; V was cut back by 4 bases and J by 7 bases. The CDR3 sequence is CASSSGTSGRAGNEQFF. The DNA for the CDR3 is TGTGCCAGCAGCTCCGGGACTAGCGGGAGGGCCGGGAATGAGCAGTTCTTC. Combining the CDR3 with reference TRBV7-8 and TRBJ2-1 gives the whole variable domain GAGVSQSPRYKVAKRGQDVALRCDPISGHVSLFWYQQALGQGPEFLTYFQNEAQLDKSGLPSDRFFAERPEGSVSTLKIQRTQQEDSAVYLCASSSGTSGRAGNEQFFGPGTRLTVL.

This clonotype was seen more than once but under ten times. This chain uses TRBV2 with TRBJ2-3; TRBD2 agrees at 8 bases. This CDR3 has 13 amino acids. V trimming: 8 bases; J trimming: 3 bases; junction bases outside the gene matches: 4. CDR1 is SNHLY and CDR2 is FYNNEI in the germline V gene. CDR3 amino acids: CASLAGETDTQYF. CDR3 DNA sequence: TGTGCCAGCCTAGCGGGCGAGACAGATACGCAGTATTTT.

This clonotype was seen ten or more times. The rearrangement links TRBV5-1 to TRBJ2-1; TRBD2 might be the D (5 bases). This CDR3 contains 13 residues. V gave up 5 bases and J gave up 7 bases, with 13 bases separating them. Per germline, CDR1 SGHRS and CDR2 YFSETQ. The CDR3 DNA follows: TGCGCCAGCAGAAGGGAGTTTGTAAATGAGCAGTTCTTC. Translated: CASRREFVNEQFF.

This clonotype was detected many times. The chain is built from TRBV6-5 and TRBJ2-1; D is possibly TRBD2 (5 bases). CDR3 length: 15 residues. The germline V gene has CDR1 MNHEY and CDR2 SVGAGI. V was clipped by 6 bases and J by 9 bases, with 21 bases between them. CDR3 sequence reads: CASRTPGLAISEQFF. The CDR3 coding sequence is TGTGCCAGCAGGACCCCCGGGCTAGCAATCAGTGAGCAGTTCTTC.

At least ten counts were recorded for this clonotype. V usage is TRBV10-3 and J usage is TRBJ1-5, with D possibly TRBD1 on 6 matching bases. This CDR3 comprises 18 residues. Deletions cut 5 bases from V and 0 bases from J, with 20 bases between. Germline-derived CDR1 and CDR2 are ENHRY and SYGVKD. The CDR3 region is CAISKDSTDSYSNQPQHF. The CDR3 bases are TGTGCCATCAGTAAGGACAGCACGGACTCCTATAGCAATCAGCCCCAGCATTTT.

This clonotype turned up a few times. In nucleotides, the CDR3 is TGTGCCAGCAGAAAGGGACAGGCAGCTAACTATGGCTACACCTTC. Protein product: CASRKGQAANYGYTF. The chain has TRBV5-6 and TRBJ1-2, with 8 bases lining up with TRBD1. Germline trimming cut 5 bases from V and 0 bases from J; bases unmatched to any gene: 6. Germline V CDR1 and CDR2: SGHDT, YYEEEE. There are 15 residues in the CDR3.

The V gene is TRBV20-1, the J gene TRBJ2-3; D gene uncertain. Germline V lookup: CDR1 DFQATT, CDR2 SNEGSKA (reference sequence). Trimming removed 6 bases at V and 4 bases at J, with 20 bases between. The CDR3 is 15 amino acids. The CDR3 bases are TGCAGTGCCCCCGATGCCCTGGGGAACGCAGATACGCAGTATTTT. Translation gives CSAPDALGNADTQYF.

This clonotype was recorded a few times. The CDR3 region has the DNA TGTGCCAGCGGGAGGGGACTGAACACTGAAGCTTTCTTT. Translated, it gives CASGRGLNTEAFF. This rearrangement joins TRBV6-1 to TRBJ1-1, with a weak D call TRBD1 (5 bases). CDR1 is MNHNS, CDR2 SASEGT, per germline. With 8 bases removed from V and 0 bases from J, the gap between germline ends came to 10 bases. There are 13 residues in the CDR3.

V is TRBV7-3 and J is TRBJ2-3, with 8 bases lining up with TRBD2. The germline V gene has CDR1 SGHTA and CDR2 FQGTGA. With 5 bases clipped from V and 0 bases from J, the junction kept 13 bases outside the gene matches. The CDR3 totals 18 residues. CDR3 in amino acids: CASSAPAGGPTSTDTQYF. In nucleotides, the CDR3 is TGTGCCAGCAGCGCACCGGCGGGGGGACCTACTAGCACAGATACGCAGTATTTT.

J is TRBJ1-5 and V is TRBV27; D is ambiguous. The CDR3 spans 14 residues. V shed 1 base and J shed 2 bases, with 6 bases lying between them. Germline assignment: CDR1 MNHEY and CDR2 SMNVEV (reference sequence). As DNA, the CDR3 is TGTGCCAGCAGTTTATTTGGCCGCAATCAGCCCCAGCATTTT. Its translation is CASSLFGRNQPQHF.

At least ten counts were recorded for this clonotype. The CDR3 nucleotides are TGTGCCAGCAGCACTACTCGACACTCTGGGGCCAACGTCCTGACTTTC. This codes for CASSTTRHSGANVLTF. The chain couples TRBV4-2 to TRBJ2-6; D is uncertain. Trimming removed 5 bases from V and 0 bases from J, with 11 bases in between. Germline V gives CDR1 LGHNA, CDR2 YNFKEQ. The CDR3 is made up of 16 amino acids.

The rearrangement uses TRBV29-1 and TRBJ2-1; TRBD1 agrees at 9 bases. After removal of 6 bases from V and 1 base from J, the junction contained 10 bases not matched to a gene. The germline V gene has CDR1 SQVTM and CDR2 ANQGSEA. The CDR3 loop spans 16 amino acids. CDR3 nucleotide sequence: TGCAGCGTCGAACCCGGGACAGGGTTTTCCTACAATGAGCAGTTCTTC. Protein product: CSVEPGTGFSYNEQFF.

This clonotype has a count of ten or more. V gene TRBV20-1 combines with J gene TRBJ1-1, with a tentative D call TRBD1 (6 bases). The CDR3 contains 14 residues. The V end was cut by 7 bases, the J end by 8 bases, with 23 bases between. Germline CDR1 reads DFQATT; CDR2 reads SNEGSKA (reference sequence). The CDR3 here is CSGVRGGNVAEAFF. CDR3 nucleotides: TGCAGTGGAGTGAGGGGGGGGAATGTAGCCGAAGCTTTCTTT.

In this sample, this clonotype turned up a few times. The CDR3 sequence: CASSLFRMGADTQYF. CDR3 bases: TGTGCCAGCAGCTTGTTTAGGATGGGGGCAGATACGCAGTATTTT. J is TRBJ2-3 and V is TRBV5-6; the D gene could be TRBD1 or TRBD2 (5 bases each). In germline, CDR1 is SGHDT, CDR2 YYEEEE. The V end lost 1 base, the J end lost 4 bases, and 13 bases lay between the germline ends. The CDR3 has 15 amino acids. Drawing the rest from reference TRBV5-6 and TRBJ2-3, the complete variable domain is DAGVTQSPTHLIKTRGQQVTLRCSPKSGHDTVSWYQQALGQGPQFIFQYYEEEERQRGNFPDRFSGHQFPNYSSELNVNALLLGDSALYLCASSLFRMGADTQYFGPGTRLTVL.

J is TRBJ1-2 and V is TRBV10-3, with 7 bases matching TRBD1. CDR3 length equals 14 residues. The junction had 4 bases not matched to a gene; V was cut back by 6 bases and J by 0 bases. CDR1 is ENHRY, CDR2 SYGVKD, per germline. CDR3 loop: CAIRGTETNYGYTF. CDR3 sequence (DNA): TGTGCCATCAGGGGGACAGAGACTAACTATGGCTACACCTTC.

The J gene is TRBJ1-3, the V gene TRBV7-2; D is ambiguous. The CDR3 is made up of 17 amino acids. The germline V and J ends were trimmed by 0 bases and 3 bases, with 15 bases remaining between them. Germline CDR1 reads SGHTA; CDR2 reads FQGNSA. CDR3 nucleotides: TGTGCCAGCAGCTTAGCGCAGCAGTCTAGTCGTGGAAACACCATATATTTT. Translation gives CASSLAQQSSRGNTIYF.

The sample holds a few counts of this clonotype. The J gene is TRBJ1-1, the V gene TRBV20-1, with 12 bases lining up with TRBD1. Germline CDR1 reads DFQATT; CDR2 reads SNEGSKA (reference sequence). This CDR3 comprises 15 residues. V was pared by 3 bases and J by 4 bases, with 6 bases of the junction left unmatched. The chain's CDR3 is CSASGTGGRATEAFF. In nucleotides, the CDR3 is TGCAGTGCTAGCGGGACAGGGGGCAGGGCCACTGAAGCTTTCTTT.

This clonotype was seen at least ten times. V is TRBV10-3 and J is TRBJ2-7; D is undetermined. The V gene lost 9 bases and the J gene lost 0 bases, with 12 bases spanning the gap. Germline V gene data show CDR1 as ENHRY and CDR2 as SYGVKD. This CDR3 contains 13 residues. CDR3 in DNA: TGTGCCATATGGGCCCAGGACTCCTACGAGCAGTACTTC. This gives the protein CAIWAQDSYEQYF.

The gene calls are TRBV9 and TRBJ2-2; 11 bases are a match to TRBD1. The CDR3 is made up of 16 amino acids. The V and J ends lost 3 bases and 5 bases, in that order; junction bases with no gene match: 6. Germline assignment: CDR1 SGDLS and CDR2 YYNGEE. CDR3 region: CASSEGTGGRTGELFF. CDR3 in DNA: TGTGCCAGCAGCGAGGGGACAGGGGGAAGGACCGGGGAGCTGTTTTTT.

Ten or more counts support this clonotype. The chain carries TRBV5-1 and TRBJ2-7; perhaps TRBD2 as D (6 bases). The CDR3 runs 13 residues. CDR1 and CDR2 from the germline V gene are SGHRS and YFSETQ. Trimming stripped 4 bases from V and 5 bases from J, with 13 bases between. The CDR3 DNA follows: TGCGCCAGCAGCGCAAGAGCGGGCAACGAGCAGTACTTC. This translates into CASSARAGNEQYF.

This clonotype has a handful of counts. The rearrangement links TRBV5-4 to TRBJ2-2; 9 bases fit TRBD1. Germline CDR1 is SGHNT and CDR2 is YYREEE (reference sequence). The CDR3 is made up of 18 amino acids. V shed 3 bases and J 5 bases; nucleotides not matched to a gene: 14. The DNA for the CDR3 is TGTGCCAGCAGCTCTCCGGTGGGGGACAGGGAGGGTACCGGGGAGCTGTTTTTT. Its translation is CASSSPVGDREGTGELFF.

This clonotype has just a few counts. The rearrangement uses TRBV5-1 and TRBJ1-1; TRBD1 is a possible D gene (6 bases). Germline assignment: CDR1 SGHRS and CDR2 YFSETQ. Trimming cost V 0 bases and J 5 bases, with 8 bases left between them. The CDR3 is 13 amino acids. CDR3 nucleotide sequence: TGCGCCAGCAGCTTGGGGGACATTACTGAAGCTTTCTTT. Its protein product is CASSLGDITEAFF.

This clonotype was counted between two and nine times. This CDR3 reads CASSARGQGRISEQFF. Here the CDR3 DNA reads TGTGCCAGCAGCGCCCGGGGACAGGGCCGCATCAGTGAGCAGTTCTTC. The chain couples TRBV7-9 to TRBJ2-1, with 9 bases aligning to TRBD1. V shed 5 bases, J shed 9 bases, and the junction held 14 bases outside the gene matches. Per the germline V gene, CDR1 is SEHNR and CDR2 is FQNEAQ (reference sequence). This CDR3 is built from 16 residues.

The genes are TRBV5-1 and TRBJ2-1; D may correspond to TRBD1 or TRBD2 (5 bases each). The CDR3 is 14 residues long. Trimming removed 4 bases at V and 6 bases at J, with 14 bases between. The germline gives CDR1 SGHRS, CDR2 YFSETQ. The CDR3 region is CASSKGDAANEQFF. CDR3 sequence (DNA): TGCGCCAGCAGCAAAGGGGACGCGGCCAATGAGCAGTTCTTC.